This T cell receptor beta chain was obtained from a study of cytomegalovirus exposure and HLA in healthy donors. Overall study results and limits: The classifier reportedly diagnosed cytomegalovirus status with high specificity and sensitivity.

With respect to this clone: Its antigen is unknown.

The donors were members of the validation cohort, which comprised about 120 subjects and was separate from the first cohort of 600 to 850 subjects. The repertoire was sequenced with immunoSEQ multiplex PCR; TCRdb's copy has only in-frame clones and lacks some. This table holds hundreds of thousands of clones, 90% found once. This TCR was sampled from a young woman in good health and CMV-seronegative. Sequenced sample: PBMCs.

CDR3: CASSQGETGNTIYF. The DNA for the CDR3 is TGTGCCAGCAGCCAGGGGGAAACTGGAAACACCATATATTTT. The chain recombines TRBV7-2 with TRBJ1-3; the match to TRBD1 covers 7 bases. The CDR3 has 14 residues. Unmatched junction bases numbered 3, after V lost 5 bases and J lost 2 bases. From germline, CDR1 is SGHTA and CDR2 FQGNSA.